Reported below is one T cell receptor (beta chain). The repertoire was sequenced with immunoSEQ multiplex PCR; TCRdb's copy has only in-frame clones and lacks some. The table lists over 2,000,000 clones, over 85% of them singletons. These data originate in a study of shared clonotypes between healthy human individuals. Study context: A donor's plate count was three for CD4 naive and three for CD4 memory; CD8 naive had two and CD8 memory one.

Naive CD8 cells, CD45RO-negative and positively selected for CCR7, excluded terminally differentiated effector memory CD45RA+ cells. The CDR3 is 14 residues long. Trimming shortened V by 4 bases and J by 7 bases, and 14 bases separated the two germline ends. Per the germline V gene, CDR1 is MNHEY and CDR2 is SVGAGI. The sequenced sample consisted of naive CD8+ T cells from PBMCs. The chain uses TRBV6-5 and TRBJ2-1; weak D call: TRBD1 (6 bases). The clonotype originates from a man aged 18-30 years in good health. Some clones in this sample may be carry-over from other donors' samples. Written as DNA, the CDR3 is TGTGCCAGCAGTTTATCCAGGGGTGTAAATGAGCAGTTCTTC. Amino acid sequence: CASSLSRGVNEQFF.